One and the same sample provided the 2 T cell receptor beta chains below, sequenced in a study of cytomegalovirus exposure and HLA in healthy donors. Amplification used 60 Vbeta primers and 13 Jbeta primers. Data came from immunoSEQ multiplex PCR; TCRdb stores just in-frame clones and leaves some out. The table has approximately 260,000 clones, approximately 91% seen once. Sequencing input: PBMCs. Source of these receptors: a girl aged 2 to 9 in good health and CMV-seronegative.

The V call is TRBV7-2, the J call TRBJ2-2; 12 bases fit TRBD2. This CDR3 is 19 amino acids long. Germline lookup yields CDR1 SGHTA and CDR2 FQGNSA. V trimming: 3 bases; J trimming: 4 bases; junction bases outside the gene matches: 12. CDR3 in amino acids: CASSLYWLAGGPGTGELFF. CDR3 sequence (DNA): TGTGCCAGCAGCTTGTATTGGCTAGCGGGAGGGCCGGGCACCGGGGAGCTGTTTTTT.

This chain uses TRBV2 with TRBJ1-5; the D gene is possibly TRBD1 (6 bases). CDR3 length: 14 residues. V was shortened by 4 bases and J by 6 bases, with 13 bases between the two germline ends. CDR1 is SNHLY and CDR2 is FYNNEI in the germline V gene. CDR3 sequence reads: CASSGGQVAQPQHF. DNA of the CDR3: TGTGCCAGCAGTGGGGGGCAAGTTGCTCAGCCCCAGCATTTT.